Listed below are T cell receptor beta chains from one sample, sequenced in a study of cytomegalovirus exposure and HLA in healthy donors. The table came from immunoSEQ multiplex PCR; TCRdb's copy has only in-frame clones and leaves some out. The sample yields about 100,000 clones, about three quarters seen once. The sequencing input was PBMCs. These receptors were collected from a man aged 55-75 years in good health and CMV-seropositive. Both conserved end residues are part of each CDR3. The D gene is left open where the match is weak. Part of the rows lack a size; the others show once, few, many or a class for expanded clones.

>once|.|TRBV4-1|TRBJ2-7
CASSQVQTRGRVWEQYF
TGCGCCAGCAGCCAAGTGCAAACCAGGGGCCGTGTGTGGGAGCAGTACTTC
>.|TRBD1|TRBV19|TRBJ1-1
CASNIRTGGERAFF
TGTGCCAGTAACATCAGGACAGGGGGCGAGAGGGCTTTCTTT
>.|.|TRBV28|TRBJ2-7
CASSNTGLSYEQYF
TGTGCCAGCAGTAACACAGGGCTCTCCTACGAGCAGTACTTC
>.|TRBD2|TRBV4-2|TRBJ2-1
CASSQEGLAGGNEQFF
TGTGCCAGCAGCCAAGAAGGACTAGCGGGGGGTAATGAGCAGTTCTTC
>few|.|TRBV21-1|TRBJ2-1
CASSKRLVTYNEQFF
TGTGCCAGCAGCAAACGCCTAGTTACCTACAATGAGCAGTTCTTC
>.|TRBD1|TRBV19|TRBJ1-2
CASSMPGTEMHGYTF
TGTGCCAGTAGTATGCCGGGGACAGAGATGCATGGCTACACCTTC
>.|.|TRBV5-1|TRBJ1-1
CASSNAPRGNTEAFF
TGCGCCAGCAGTAACGCCCCTCGGGGAAACACTGAAGCTTTCTTT
>.|.|TRBV11-1|TRBJ1-1
CASSLKGGKRGGTEAFF
TGTGCCAGCAGCCTCAAAGGTGGGAAAAGGGGGGGGACTGAAGCTTTCTTT
>.|TRBD1|TRBV7-9|TRBJ2-5
CASSLFGTAQETQYF
TGTGCCAGCAGCTTATTTGGGACAGCCCAAGAGACCCAGTACTTC
>once|TRBD1|TRBV28|TRBJ2-3
CASSPVGPNRGGTQYF
TGTGCCAGCAGTCCCGTCGGCCCTAACAGGGGCGGTACGCAGTATTTT
>few|.|TRBV6-5|TRBJ1-6
CASRGGGDNSPLHF
TGTGCCAGCAGGGGCGGAGGGGACAATTCACCCCTCCACTTT
>.|.|TRBV10-2|TRBJ2-3
CASSRIAVTSTDTQYF
TGCGCCAGCAGTAGGATCGCGGTAACTAGCACAGATACGCAGTATTTT
>.|TRBD2|TRBV4-2|TRBJ2-3
CASSQEGTSDDTQYF
TGTGCCAGCAGCCAAGAAGGCACTAGCGACGATACGCAGTATTTT
>.|TRBD2|TRBV9|TRBJ2-3
CASSASGGGTDTQYF
TGTGCCAGCAGCGCTAGCGGGGGTGGTACAGATACGCAGTATTTT
>.|TRBD1|TRBV7-6|TRBJ1-3
CASSLVKQGGGNTIYF
TGTGCCAGCAGCTTAGTAAAACAGGGGGGTGGAAACACCATATATTTT
>.|TRBD1|TRBV2|TRBJ2-5
CASDWGRGRGETQYF
TGTGCCAGCGACTGGGGCAGGGGGCGCGGGGAGACCCAGTACTTC
>few|.|TRBV9|TRBJ2-7
CASSVGGGGPYEQYF
TGTGCCAGCAGCGTAGGAGGCGGGGGCCCCTACGAGCAGTACTTC
>.|TRBD2|TRBV5-1|TRBJ2-7
CASSPGTSRVYEQYF
TGCGCCAGCAGCCCGGGGACTAGTAGAGTCTACGAGCAGTACTTC
>few|TRBD1|TRBV2|TRBJ1-1
CASTDRGRGGTEAFF
TGTGCCAGCACCGACAGGGGGCGCGGTGGCACTGAAGCTTTCTTT
>.|.|TRBV10-3|TRBJ2-3
CAMGLGGGTDTQYF
TGTGCCATGGGCTTAGGGGGGGGCACAGATACGCAGTATTTT
>.|TRBD1|TRBV4-1|TRBJ2-3
CASSQEGQGAHTQYF
TGCGCCAGCAGCCAAGAGGGACAGGGGGCTCATACGCAGTATTTT
>.|TRBD1|TRBV27|TRBJ1-1
CASSSRAGGFHTEAFF
TGTGCCAGCAGTTCTAGGGCAGGGGGTTTCCACACTGAAGCTTTCTTT
>.|.|TRBV11-2|TRBJ2-5
CASSPLRRPGETQYF
TGTGCCAGCAGCCCTCTTAGGCGGCCAGGGGAGACCCAGTACTTC
>once|TRBD1|TRBV18|TRBJ1-1
CASSPRIGTGGPEAFF
TGTGCCAGCTCACCGCGCATTGGGACAGGGGGGCCCGAAGCTTTCTTT
>few|.|TRBV4-3|TRBJ1-5
CASSQTGILSNQPQHF
TGCGCCAGCAGCCAAACAGGGATCCTTAGCAATCAGCCCCAGCATTTT
>once|.|TRBV28|TRBJ2-7
CASSLSTGNSYEQYF
TGTGCCAGCAGTTTATCCACAGGTAACTCCTACGAGCAGTACTTC
>.|.|TRBV19|TRBJ1-5
CASSIAGRGNQPQHF
TGTGCCAGTAGTATAGCTGGCAGGGGCAATCAGCCCCAGCATTTT
>once|TRBD1|TRBV7-2|TRBJ2-7
CASSVGGAGPEQYF
TGTGCCAGCAGCGTAGGGGGCGCAGGGCCCGAGCAGTACTTC
>.|TRBD1|TRBV27|TRBJ1-2
CASSKTGWGRDGYTF
TGTGCCAGCAGCAAGACAGGGTGGGGAAGGGATGGCTACACCTTC
>.|.|TRBV5-1|TRBJ2-1
CASSLVRYNEQFF
TGCGCCAGCAGCTTGGTCAGGTACAATGAGCAGTTCTTC
>.|.|TRBV30|TRBJ2-7
CAWSVWRAGEQYF
TGTGCCTGGAGTGTATGGAGGGCTGGAGAGCAGTACTTC
>.|TRBD2|TRBV19|TRBJ2-1
CASSRGLAGGSSYNEQFF
TGTGCCAGTAGTAGGGGACTAGCGGGGGGCAGCTCCTACAATGAGCAGTTCTTC
>.|.|TRBV10-3|TRBJ1-3
CAISESRGNTIYF
TGTGCCATCAGTGAGTCTAGAGGAAACACCATATATTTT
>.|TRBD1|TRBV19|TRBJ1-5
CASSPVGQGGNQPQHF
TGTGCCAGTAGTCCGGTGGGACAGGGTGGCAATCAGCCCCAGCATTTT
>.|TRBD1|TRBV4-1|TRBJ2-7
CASSPRQGDYEQYF
TGCGCCAGCAGCCCCAGACAGGGGGACTACGAGCAGTACTTC
>.|TRBD1|TRBV29-1|TRBJ1-5
CSVATGGEQPQHF
TGCAGCGTTGCTACAGGGGGCGAACAGCCCCAGCATTTT
>.|.|TRBV7-9|TRBJ2-1
CASSFGSEDEQFF
TGTGCCAGCAGCTTCGGGTCCGAGGATGAGCAGTTCTTC
>.|.|TRBV11-2|TRBJ2-5
CASSPPDRQETQYF
TGTGCCAGCAGCCCCCCGGACAGACAAGAGACCCAGTACTTC
>.|.|TRBV9|TRBJ2-1
CASSVRSEPYNEQFF
TGTGCCAGCAGCGTAAGATCCGAGCCCTACAATGAGCAGTTCTTC
>.|.|TRBV5-1|TRBJ1-1
CASSFMGMEDTEAFF
TGCGCCAGCAGCTTTATGGGGATGGAGGACACTGAAGCTTTCTTT